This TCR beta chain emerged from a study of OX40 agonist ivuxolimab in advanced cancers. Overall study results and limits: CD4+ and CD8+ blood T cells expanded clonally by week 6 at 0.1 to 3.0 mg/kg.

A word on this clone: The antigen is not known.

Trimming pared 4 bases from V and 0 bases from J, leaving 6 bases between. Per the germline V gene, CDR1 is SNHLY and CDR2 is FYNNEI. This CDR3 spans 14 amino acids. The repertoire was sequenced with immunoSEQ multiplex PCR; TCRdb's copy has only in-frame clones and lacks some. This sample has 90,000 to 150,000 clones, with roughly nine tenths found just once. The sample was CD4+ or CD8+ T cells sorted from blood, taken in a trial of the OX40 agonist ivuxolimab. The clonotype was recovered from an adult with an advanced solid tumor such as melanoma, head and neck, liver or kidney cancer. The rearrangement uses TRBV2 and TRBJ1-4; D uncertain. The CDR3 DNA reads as TGTGCCAGCAGTGCCGGATCAACTAATGAAAAACTGTTTTTT. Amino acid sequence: CASSAGSTNEKLFF. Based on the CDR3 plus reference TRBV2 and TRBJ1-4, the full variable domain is EPEVTQTPSHQVTQMGQEVILRCVPISNHLYFYWYRQILGQKVEFLVSFYNNEISEKSEIFDDQFSVERPDGSNFTLKIRSTKLEDSAMYFCASSAGSTNEKLFFGSGTQLSVL.